The clone carrying this T cell receptor beta chain has a count of ten or more. Its target is unknown. Researchers took RNA transcripts and amplified the TCR beta CDR3 regions from them. First-round RT-PCR targeting the TCR CDR3 was performed with the HTBI primer set. TCRdb fed the multiplex PCR reads into MiXCR, producing one record per CDR3 protein. The top ten hold around 4.1% of the sample, which has approximately 610,000 distinct CDR3 sequences, about 15% seen once. Germline-derived CDR1 and CDR2 are SGHVS and FQNEAQ. Trimming shortened V by 1 base and J by 0 bases, and 7 bases separated the two germline ends. The CDR3 has 15 residues. This record comes from a study of T cells in Graves' hyperthyroidism and ophthalmopathy. The PBMCs were taken from over 9.5 ml of fresh peripheral blood. Study results and caveats: Most expanded thyroid clonotypes above 0.001 recurred in blood.

The chain combines TRBV7-8 with TRBJ1-3, with no clear D. The sample consisted of blood. This clonotype was sampled from a woman aged 40-49 years with Graves' ophthalmopathy. The CDR3 DNA reads TGTGCCAGCAGCTTAGGCACCGACTCTGGAAACACCATATATTTT. Encoded protein: CASSLGTDSGNTIYF.